Listed here is a single T cell receptor (beta chain). Its antigen specificity is not known. No much larger clone is present one base from it, and per-base qualities are unavailable. The record originates from a study of T cells after yellow fever vaccination (dated by TCRdb to the late 2010s). Looking at the study overall: The SMART-Seq v4 Ultra Low Input RNA kit was used to prepare libraries from fractions with low cell numbers. Two healthy male donors, one aged 18 to 30 and one aged 30 to 40 years, made up the cohort. To track T-cell clones before and after primary and booster YFV17D yellow fever vaccination, bulk TCR alpha and beta repertoires were sequenced longitudinally. Blood was collected at multiple timepoints before and after primary and secondary immunization, and bulk PBMC replicates and cell subsets were isolated.

In the germline V gene (reference sequence), CDR1 corresponds to SEHNR and CDR2 to FQNEAQ. The CDR3 sequence holds 13 residues, the cysteine and phenylalanine included. Only CDR3 DNA remains: 39 bases, in frame from the first base. V loses 6 bases, J loses 7 bases, and the germline ends lie 13 bases apart. TCR cDNA was synthesized by 5'RACE template switching, which introduced a universal primer site and unique molecular identifiers. cDNA synthesis was primed from both the TCR alpha and TCR beta constant segments. Library amplification used two PCR steps, and the second PCR step added sample barcodes and sequencing adapters. Sequencing of libraries was performed on Illumina HiSeq 2500 (2x100 bp) or NovaSeq (2x150 bp). The paper's processing steps were these. Demultiplexing of reads and collapsing into UMI consensus sequences were performed with MIGEC, and V(D)J alignment was carried out with MiXCR. Clonotypes responding to the vaccine were identified with edgeR on replicate PBMC samples, with the criteria of FDR below 0.01 and a log2 fold change above 5 up to day 15. Bulk clonotypes were assigned CD4 or CD8 identity according to which sequenced CD4 or CD8 repertoire held them at higher abundance. Starting from the raw public reads, TCRdb applied fastp trimming at Q25, assembled clones with MiXCR and retained in-frame beta chains. Each record represents a unique CDR3 protein, reported with the most common genes and DNA among its rows. The V and J calls follow TCRdb's processing rather than the paper's. In this sample the table shows under 700,000 distinct CDR3 sequences, about a sixth of which occur a single time. The ten top clones hold 15% to 20% of the sample.

What the work shows at the level of the full study, not this receptor alone: A small fraction of clonotypes showed up in both the CD4 and CD8 compartments, probably as a result of convergent recombination. FACS-sorted repertoires could contain abundant contaminating clonotypes from the bulk population, so computational filtering was required. Because only a couple of donors were included in the study, the extent to which the findings can be generalized is limited. After the booster, most of the clones that had expanded following primary vaccination were detected again (roughly 97% of CD4 and around 90% of CD8), which suggests that memory was broadly maintained. The secondary T-cell response was weaker than the primary response but faster, peaking on day 5 instead of day 15.

The treatment or condition label on this specimen signifies: live attenuated yellow fever vaccine strain. At each blood-draw timepoint, two biological replicates of bulk PBMCs were collected. A standard Ficoll-Paque protocol was used to isolate PBMCs from peripheral blood. TriZol was used to extract RNA from bulk PBMCs, CD4 and CD8 fractions, and dextramer-positive and dextramer-negative fractions. This receptor was taken from a young man who received the YFV17D yellow fever vaccine. The sample in question was PBMCs, obtained 5 to 6 days after the first yellow fever vaccination. The sequence is built from TRBV7-9 and TRBJ2-1; no confident D gene assignment can be made. In nucleotides, the sequence is TGTGCCAGCAGGTCTACGCCCCTAAATGAGCAGTTCTTC. It encodes CASRSTPLNEQFF.